The TCR beta chain under discussion was sequenced for a study of blood T cell repertoires in COVID-19. The overall study: Sites across the United States, Italy and Spain contributed samples from acute and convalescent COVID-19. T cells, B-cell-depleted T cells, or PBMCs provided the cDNA or gDNA that served as material.

V was trimmed by 5 bases and J by 3 bases, leaving 16 bases between them. Germline CDR1 is LNHDA and CDR2 is SQIVND (reference sequence). This CDR3 has 15 amino acids. Authors' methods: Estimated nucleated cell counts came from reference gene primer amplification. Here immunoSEQ multiplex PCR was the method, and the copy in TCRdb shows in-frame clones only, minus some. The DNA was the basis for D and trimming; V, J and clone size are from that table. Of some 400,000 clones listed, around 87% are singletons. The chain is built from TRBV19 and TRBJ2-5; D might be TRBD2 (6 bases). The sequenced sample was peripheral blood. This clonotype was obtained from a human donor in a cohort sampled during active COVID-19. CDR3 sequence: CASSVAGSLKETQYF. CDR3 bases: TGTGCCAGTAGTGTTGCGGGGAGTCTCAAAGAGACCCAGTACTTC.